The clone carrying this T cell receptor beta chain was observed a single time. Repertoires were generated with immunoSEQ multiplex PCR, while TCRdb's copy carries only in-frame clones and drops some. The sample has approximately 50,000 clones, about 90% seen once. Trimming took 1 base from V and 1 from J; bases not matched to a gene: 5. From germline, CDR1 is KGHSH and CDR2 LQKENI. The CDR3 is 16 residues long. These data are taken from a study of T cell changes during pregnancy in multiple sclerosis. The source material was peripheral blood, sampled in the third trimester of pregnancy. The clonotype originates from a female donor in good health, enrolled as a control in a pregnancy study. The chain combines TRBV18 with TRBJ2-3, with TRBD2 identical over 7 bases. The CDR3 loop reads CASSPLSSGGTDTQYF. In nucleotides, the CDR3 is TGTGCCAGCTCACCACTCTCTAGCGGTGGCACAGATACGCAGTATTTT.